Described below is a single T cell receptor (beta chain) sequence and its context. The antigen is unknown. TCRdb re-analyzed the 5' RACE reads; it lists each CDR3 protein once, without DNA. The sample features 200,000 to 300,000 distinct CDR3 sequences, with 0.39% in its top ten. These data originate in a study of T cells expressing NK-cell markers. Across the whole study: Sorted CD3+CD56+NKG2C+, CD3+CD56+NKG2C- and CD3+CD56-NKG2C+ T cells supplied TCR beta repertoires.

Study observations and caveats: The CD3+CD56-NKG2C+ fraction was also led by these clonotypes in a handful of donors. In over 5 donors, dominant CD3+CD56+NKG2C+ clonotypes ranked among the top 10 CD8+ clonotypes.

The CDR3 covers 12 residues. Germline CDR1 reads SQVTM; CDR2 reads ANQGSEA. V is TRBV29-1 and J is TRBJ2-1; TCRdb selects TRBD2, and the lack of DNA leaves this call unchecked. The source of this sequence is a man between 18 and 35 years old in good health. The sequenced sample was blood T cells: a sorted CD56 or NKG2C T cell subset, CD4+ or CD8+ T cells, or bulk PBMC T cells (not recorded which). CDR3 amino acids: CSVEGRGNEQFF.